The source of this T cell receptor (beta chain) is a study of CD8 T cells in ankylosing spondylitis. Study findings and constraints: Disease-linked clones were reportedly significantly enriched in matched ankylosing spondylitis synovial fluid.

MiXCR, run by TCRdb on the 5' RACE reads, gives a single entry per CDR3 protein. The sample holds 250,000 to 400,000 distinct CDR3 sequences, around 10% seen once. With respect to this clonotype: Its target is unknown.

CDR3 length: 18 amino acids. V was clipped by 2 bases and J by 0 bases, with 17 bases between them. The germline V gene has CDR1 MNHEY and CDR2 SMNVEV (reference sequence). The chain has TRBV27 and TRBJ1-5; no clear D gene. The receptor was derived from a female donor with ankylosing spondylitis or in good health (not recorded which). Source material: blood, either unsorted or a sorted T cell fraction (not recorded which). CDR3 in amino acids: CASSLRDPTFPSNQPQHF. CDR3 DNA sequence: TGTGCCAGCAGTTTAAGGGATCCGACCTTTCCTAGCAATCAGCCCCAGCATTTT.